This TCR beta chain was identified during a study of blood T cell repertoires in COVID-19. Overall study context: Acute and convalescent COVID-19 specimens originated in the United States, Italy and Spain. T cells, B-cell-depleted T cells, or PBMCs provided the cDNA or gDNA that served as material.

Assay: immunoSEQ multiplex PCR; the TCRdb copy retains only in-frame clones and omits some. Of around 80,000 clones listed, approximately 80% are singletons. The CDR3 extends over 17 amino acids. Trimming took 4 bases from V and 4 from J; bases not matched to a gene: 11. Germline-derived CDR1 and CDR2 are LNHDA and SQIVND (reference sequence). The receptor comes from a woman older than 75 with acute or convalescent COVID-19. What was sequenced was peripheral blood. The rearrangement links TRBV19 to TRBJ2-3; 10 bases line up with TRBD1. The chain's CDR3 is CASSSSPGTGDPDTQYF. Written as DNA, the CDR3 is TGTGCCAGTAGTAGCTCTCCCGGGACAGGGGATCCAGATACGCAGTATTTT.